This record covers a single TCR beta chain. Its matching antigen is unknown. The CDR3 contains 14 residues. Per germline, CDR1 PRHDT and CDR2 FYEKMQ (reference sequence). The V gene end was trimmed by 3 bases and the J gene end by 3 bases; junction bases not matched to a gene: 3. These data originate in a study of cytomegalovirus exposure and HLA in healthy donors. The study's findings and limits: Among the CMV-associated chains, a few were confirmed in vitro as specific for CMV antigens. The dataset shows that most TCR sequences were rare, while some public TCRs occurred in many donors.

Produced via immunoSEQ multiplex PCR; TCRdb's table is partial and in-frame only. The data hold roughly 300,000 clones, with about nine tenths observed a single time. The sample was PBMCs. The chain employs TRBV13 and TRBJ2-7, with TRBD2 matching 9 bases. The sequence was obtained from a woman aged 25 to 39 in good health and CMV-seropositive. CDR3: CASSFGGGVYEQYF. The CDR3 nucleotides read TGTGCCAGCAGCTTTGGCGGGGGGGTCTACGAGCAGTACTTC.